The 4 T cell receptor beta chains in this list originate from one sample, sequenced in a study of Ad26.COV2.S vaccination and SARS-CoV-2 variants. Profiling relied on immunoSEQ multiplex PCR, and the TCRdb table lists in-frame clones only, not all of them. Among some 190,000 clones listed, roughly 85% were seen once. Sequencing was performed on peripheral blood, taken after recovery from COVID-19. The receptors come from a human donor who had recovered from COVID-19.

V is TRBV4-1 and J is TRBJ1-1, with D tentatively TRBD1 (6 bases). Per germline, CDR1 MGHRA and CDR2 YSYEKL. Trimming left V 6 bases short and J 3 bases short, with 14 bases between. The CDR3 is 14 amino acids. The CDR3 region is CASSFRGADTEAFF. In nucleotides, the CDR3 is TGCGCCAGCAGTTTCAGGGGTGCGGACACTGAAGCTTTCTTT.

The count of this clone is one. The chain links TRBV11-3 to TRBJ2-4; 9 nucleotides match TRBD1. CDR1 and CDR2 from the germline V gene are SGHNT and YENEEA. Trimming cost V 4 bases and J 7 bases; bases outside gene matches: 5. The CDR3 is made up of 14 amino acids. The CDR3 region is CASSSGTGRNIQYF. For the CDR3, the DNA is TGTGCCAGCAGCTCCGGGACAGGGAGGAACATTCAGTACTTC.

The chain joins TRBV10-3 to TRBJ1-2; no clear D gene. Trimming removed 6 bases from V and 4 bases from J, with 9 bases in between. Germline V lookup: CDR1 ENHRY, CDR2 SYGVKD. The CDR3 has 12 amino acids. The CDR3 bases are TGTGCCATCAGCCCCGGCGGCTATGGCTACACCTTC. This translates into CAISPGGYGYTF.

The chain links TRBV19 to TRBJ2-7; TRBD1 agrees at 7 bases. Trimming cost V 6 bases and J 1 base; bases outside gene matches: 6. In germline, CDR1 is LNHDA, CDR2 SQIVND (reference sequence). This CDR3 has 14 residues. CDR3 DNA sequence: TGTGCCAGTAGCAGCGGACAGGAGTCCTACGAGCAGTACTTC. It translates to CASSSGQESYEQYF.